The clone carrying this T cell receptor beta chain is medium-sized in the sample. Antigen specificity is unknown. From germline, CDR1 is MRHNA and CDR2 SNTAGT. Trimming pared 3 bases from V and 0 bases from J, leaving 10 bases between. The length of the CDR3 is 15 residues. Most PBMC samples had around 480 ng input DNA in six replicates. Generated by immunoSEQ multiplex PCR, the TCRdb table keeps only in-frame clones and is missing some. The table shows just under 70,000 clones, with about 85% occurring only once. These data belong to a study of neoadjuvant anti-PD-1 for oral cavity cancer. As for time point: after neoadjuvant nivolumab, at surgical resection. Analysis of PBMCs was direct, with no culture step. Overall study findings and caveats: TCR analyses covered only a few patients per response group.

The input for sequencing was PBMCs, taken after nivolumab (anti-PD-1) treatment. V gene TRBV6-4 combines with J gene TRBJ2-3; no clear D gene. The TCR was taken from a person aged 35-79 years with oral cavity squamous cell carcinoma. The CDR3: CASSEAPASTDTQYF. The CDR3 coding sequence is TGTGCCAGCAGTGAGGCGCCCGCTAGCACAGATACGCAGTATTTT.